Reported below is one T cell receptor beta chain. Germline CDR1 reads SGDLS; CDR2 reads YYNGEE. V shed 0 bases and J 4 bases; nucleotides not matched to a gene: 7. The CDR3 sequence is 16 residues long. Profiled with immunoSEQ multiplex PCR; TCRdb holds only in-frame clones, not every one. Of 45,000 to 65,000 clones in the sample, approximately 89% were seen once. The sample belongs to a study of cytomegalovirus exposure and HLA in healthy donors. Sequenced input: PBMCs. The J gene is TRBJ2-1, the V gene TRBV9, with 7 bases lining up with TRBD2. The origin of this receptor is a woman between 18 and 29 years old in good health and CMV-seronegative. DNA of the CDR3: TGTGCCAGCAGCGTAGCGGCGGGAGTGGGATACAATGAGCAGTTCTTC. It specifies CASSVAAGVGYNEQFF.